Sequencing of this TCR beta chain was carried out in a study of blood T cell repertoires in COVID-19. About the research overall: The samples span acute and convalescent COVID-19 from the United States, Italy and Spain.

Original methodology: Amplification of reference gene primers was used by the study to estimate nucleated cell counts. Sequencing was performed with immunoSEQ multiplex PCR; in TCRdb, only in-frame clones are kept and a portion is missing. Clone size and the V and J calls come from that table; the DNA yielded D and trimming. Seen here are under 450,000 clones, about 80% observed once, and the top ten hold around 1%. V shed 6 bases and J 0 bases; nucleotides not matched to a gene: 4. The germline CDR1 and CDR2 sequences are MNHNY and SVGAGI (reference sequence). The CDR3 has 14 residues. The sequenced material came from peripheral blood. This receptor was obtained from a human donor with acute or convalescent COVID-19. The donor label of this sample is uncertain. V is TRBV6-6 and J is TRBJ1-1, with 7 positions matching TRBD1. Here the CDR3 DNA reads TGTGCCAGCAGACGGGACAGCATGAACACTGAAGCTTTCTTT. It yields the protein CASRRDSMNTEAFF.